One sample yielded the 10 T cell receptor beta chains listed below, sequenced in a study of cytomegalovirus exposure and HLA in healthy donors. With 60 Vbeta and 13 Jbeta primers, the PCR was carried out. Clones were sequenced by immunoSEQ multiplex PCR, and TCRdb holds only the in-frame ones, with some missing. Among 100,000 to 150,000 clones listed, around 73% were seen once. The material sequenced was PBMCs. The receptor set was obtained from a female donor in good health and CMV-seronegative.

The CDR3 DNA reads TGTGCCAGCTTCCGGGCGGGGGGTGTCACTGAAGCTTTCTTT. This codes for CASFRAGGVTEAFF. V is TRBV7-9 and J is TRBJ1-1, with D maybe TRBD1 (5 bases). The V gene lost 8 bases and the J gene lost 4 bases, with 17 bases spanning the gap. The CDR3 totals 14 residues. CDR1 is SEHNR, CDR2 FQNEAQ, per germline (reference sequence).

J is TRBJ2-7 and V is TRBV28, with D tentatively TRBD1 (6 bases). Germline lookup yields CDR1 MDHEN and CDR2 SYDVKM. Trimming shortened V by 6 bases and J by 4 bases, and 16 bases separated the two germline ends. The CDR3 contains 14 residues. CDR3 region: CASRTVRDTYEQYF. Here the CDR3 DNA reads TGTGCCAGCAGAACCGTCCGGGACACATACGAGCAGTACTTC.

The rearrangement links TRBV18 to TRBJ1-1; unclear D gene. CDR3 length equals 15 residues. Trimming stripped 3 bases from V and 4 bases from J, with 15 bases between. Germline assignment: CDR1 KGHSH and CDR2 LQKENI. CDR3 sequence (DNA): TGTGCCAGCTCACCGGGAGGCCCTGGAAGCACTGAAGCTTTCTTT. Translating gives CASSPGGPGSTEAFF.

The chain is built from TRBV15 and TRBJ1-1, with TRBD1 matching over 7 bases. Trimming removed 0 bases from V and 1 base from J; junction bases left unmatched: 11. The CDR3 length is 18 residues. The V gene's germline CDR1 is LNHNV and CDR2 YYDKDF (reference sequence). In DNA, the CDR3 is TGTGCCACCAGCAGAGATCCTGAGGACAGGAGGGGGAACACTGAAGCTTTCTTT. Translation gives CATSRDPEDRRGNTEAFF.

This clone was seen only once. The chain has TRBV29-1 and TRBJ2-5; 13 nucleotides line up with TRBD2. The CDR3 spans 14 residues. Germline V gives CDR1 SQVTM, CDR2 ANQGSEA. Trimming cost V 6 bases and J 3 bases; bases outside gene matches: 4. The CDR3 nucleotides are TGCAGCGTCGATGGACTAGCGGGAGAAGAGACCCAGTACTTC. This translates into CSVDGLAGEETQYF.

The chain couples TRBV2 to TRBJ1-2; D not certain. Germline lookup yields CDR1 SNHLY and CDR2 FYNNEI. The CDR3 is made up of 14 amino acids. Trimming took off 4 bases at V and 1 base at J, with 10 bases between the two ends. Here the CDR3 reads CASSARQVNYGYTF. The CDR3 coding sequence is TGTGCCAGCAGTGCGAGACAAGTTAACTATGGCTACACCTTC.

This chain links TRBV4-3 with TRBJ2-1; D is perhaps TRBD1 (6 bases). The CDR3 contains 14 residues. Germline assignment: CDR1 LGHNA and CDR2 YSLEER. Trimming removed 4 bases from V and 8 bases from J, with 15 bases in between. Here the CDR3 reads CASSLGAGVDEQFF. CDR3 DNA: TGCGCCAGCAGCCTAGGGGCAGGGGTCGATGAGCAGTTCTTC.

The CDR3 spells CASSLAPGDNEQFF. The CDR3 DNA reads TGTGCCAGCAGCTTAGCCCCGGGGGACAATGAGCAGTTCTTC. This chain joins TRBV11-3 and TRBJ2-1, with a tentative D call TRBD2 (6 bases). Trimming pared 1 base from V and 5 bases from J, leaving 9 bases between. This CDR3 comprises 14 residues. The germline V gene encodes CDR1 SGHNT and CDR2 YENEEA.

The CDR3 reads CASSPRTGPYEQYF. CDR3 nucleotide sequence: TGTGCCAGTAGTCCTCGGACAGGACCCTACGAGCAGTACTTC. The V and J genes are TRBV19 and TRBJ2-7, with TRBD1 matching over 7 bases. The CDR3 is made up of 14 amino acids. Germline V gene sequence: CDR1 LNHDA, CDR2 SQIVND (reference sequence). Germline trimming cut 5 bases from V and 2 bases from J; bases unmatched to any gene: 6.

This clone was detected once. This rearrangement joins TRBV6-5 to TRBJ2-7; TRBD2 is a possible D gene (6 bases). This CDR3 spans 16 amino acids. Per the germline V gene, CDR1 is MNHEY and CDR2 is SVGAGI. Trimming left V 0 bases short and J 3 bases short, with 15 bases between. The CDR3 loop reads CASSYSISLAYYEQYF. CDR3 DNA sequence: TGTGCCAGCAGTTACTCGATCTCCCTAGCGTACTACGAGCAGTACTTC.